This T cell receptor (beta chain) emerged from a study of T cell responses to AZD1222 COVID-19 vaccine. Some clones are missing from TCRdb's copy, which holds only in-frame ones; the method was immunoSEQ multiplex PCR. The sample lists some 130,000 clones, over 75% occurring once. Germline lookup yields CDR1 SQVTM and CDR2 ANQGSEA. The ends were cut back, 8 bases at V and 8 bases at J, with 6 bases in the middle. The CDR3 is 8 residues long. About this clone itself: Its antigen is not identified.

Study findings and constraints: Rises in breadth and depth of Spike-specific TCRs came after two AZD1222 doses.

The TCR originated in an adult who received the AZD1222 COVID-19 vaccine. The sequences come from peripheral blood, collected 28 days after the second AZD1222 dose. V and J are TRBV29-1 and TRBJ1-2; D gene unclear. CDR3 coding DNA: TGCAGCCTCGGGGGCTACACCTTC. This translates into CSLGGYTF.